Below are 12 T cell receptor beta chains sequenced from a single sample in a study of blood T cell repertoires in COVID-19 (dated by TCRdb to about 2020). Libraries were built with the immunoSEQ multiplex PCR assay. TCRdb took this table from immuneACCESS and kept in-frame rearrangements with V and J called. Such tables lack part of the clones; where checked against another copy, unresolved V genes explain under half of the gap, and the rest is unexplained. In this sample the table shows more than 95,000 clones, roughly 82% of which occur a single time. Of the sample, approximately 12% is held by the ten largest clones. Sequenced: peripheral blood. The receptors originated from a human donor in a cohort sampled during active COVID-19.

The rearrangement links TRBV27 to TRBJ2-7; 11 nucleotides agree with TRBD1. The CDR3 loop spans 14 amino acids. From germline, CDR1 is MNHEY and CDR2 SMNVEV (reference sequence). The J segment lost 4 bases and the V segment lost 6 bases, leaving 5 bases of the junction unmatched. CDR3 DNA: TGTGCCAGCAGGGGGGACAGGGGGAGGTACGAGCAGTACTTC. Residues: CASRGDRGRYEQYF.

The V gene is TRBV19, the J gene TRBJ2-3, with TRBD2 matching 11 bases. Trimming removed 5 bases from V and 1 base from J; junction bases left unmatched: 8. The CDR3 has 17 residues. Germline assignment: CDR1 LNHDA and CDR2 SQIVND (reference sequence). This CDR3 reads CASSLSYSGGGTDTQYF. CDR3 nucleotide sequence: TGTGCCAGTAGTCTTAGCTATAGCGGGGGGGGCACAGATACGCAGTATTTT.

The chain joins TRBV19 to TRBJ2-7, with D perhaps matching TRBD1 (6 bases). The germline V and J ends were trimmed by 3 bases and 4 bases, with 10 bases remaining between them. The germline V gene has CDR1 LNHDA and CDR2 SQIVND (reference sequence). The CDR3 spans 13 residues. The CDR3 protein is CASSMGTLYEQYF. CDR3 DNA sequence: TGTGCCAGTAGTATGGGGACACTATACGAGCAGTACTTC.

This chain joins TRBV5-1 and TRBJ1-4; 10 bases align to TRBD1. The germline gives CDR1 SGHRS, CDR2 YFSETQ. The V gene end was trimmed by 4 bases and the J gene end by 8 bases; junction bases not matched to a gene: 11. CDR3 size: 16 residues. The CDR3 DNA is TGCGCCAGCAGCGCAGACAGGACAGGGGGAGGGGAAAAACTGTTTTTT. This encodes CASSADRTGGGEKLFF. The full variable domain, in which reference TRBV5-1 and TRBJ1-4 provide the parts outside the CDR3, is KAGVTQTPRYLIKTRGQQVTLSCSPISGHRSVSWYQQTPGQGLQFLFEYFSETQRNKGNFPGRFSGRQFSNSRSEMNVSTLELGDSALYLCASSADRTGGGEKLFFGSGTQLSVL.

This sequence joins TRBV7-2 and TRBJ1-2; D perhaps matches TRBD1 (5 bases). Germline CDR1 is SGHTA and CDR2 is FQGNSA. The V end lost 5 bases, the J end lost 2 bases, and 12 bases lay between the germline ends. The CDR3 spans 14 residues. CDR3 residues: CASSLNRGNYGYTF. The CDR3 DNA is TGTGCCAGCAGCCTAAACCGGGGGAACTATGGCTACACCTTC.

The chain joins TRBV3-1 (or the pseudogene TRBV3-2) to TRBJ1-4, with D uncertain. Trimming took 4 bases from V and 7 from J, leaving 19 bases between them. The CDR3 has 16 amino acids. Germline V lookup: CDR1 LGHDT, CDR2 YNNKEL (reference sequence). The chain's CDR3 is CASSPLLNLGSEKLFF. In DNA, the CDR3 is TGTGCCAGCAGCCCTCTTCTTAACCTAGGGAGTGAAAAACTGTTTTTT.

This chain connects TRBV12-3 or TRBV12-4 to TRBJ2-5; possibly TRBD1 for D (6 bases). The CDR3 has 13 residues. V shed 6 bases and J shed 5 bases, with 13 bases lying between them. The CDR3 reads CASRGATGETQYF. As DNA, the CDR3 is TGTGCCAGCAGGGGGGCCACCGGCGAGACCCAGTACTTC.

The table lists this clone with a count of one. The genes are TRBV5-1 and TRBJ1-3; no clear D. The CDR3 has 17 amino acids. The V and J ends lost 4 bases and 3 bases respectively, with 20 bases between them. Germline loops: CDR1 SGHRS, CDR2 YFSETQ. This CDR3 reads CASSLSPGSGVGNTIYF. The CDR3 DNA reads TGCGCCAGCAGCCTCAGTCCGGGAAGCGGCGTTGGAAACACCATATATTTT.

This clone appeared a few times. The chain employs TRBV7-8 and TRBJ1-1; D unclear. Germline CDR1 SGHVS, CDR2 FQNEAQ. Trimming took off 6 bases at V and 0 bases at J, with 14 bases between the two ends. The CDR3 length is 15 residues. The CDR3 here is CASSPLAGMNTEAFF. In DNA form, the CDR3 reads TGTGCCAGCAGTCCCCTCGCGGGTATGAACACTGAAGCTTTCTTT.

This chain joins TRBV7-8 and TRBJ2-1; 11 bases align to TRBD2. CDR1 is SGHVS, CDR2 FQNEAQ, per germline. The CDR3 runs 19 residues. Losses at the gene ends were 3 bases for V and 0 bases for J; bases not matched to a gene: 10. The CDR3 region has the DNA TGTGCCAGCAGCTTGTCGACTAGCGGGGCGTACAGCTCCTACAATGAGCAGTTCTTC. As protein: CASSLSTSGAYSSYNEQFF.

The chain recombines TRBV7-8 with TRBJ2-4; D is unclear. The length of the CDR3 is 11 residues. V lost 6 bases and J lost 6, with 6 bases in between. Germline V CDR1 and CDR2: SGHVS, FQNEAQ. The CDR3 here is CASSERNIQYF. DNA of the CDR3: TGTGCCAGCAGTGAGAGAAACATTCAGTACTTC. Together with reference TRBV7-8 and TRBJ2-4, the CDR3 gives the full variable domain: GAGVSQSPRYKVAKRGQDVALRCDPISGHVSLFWYQQALGQGPEFLTYFQNEAQLDKSGLPSDRFFAERPEGSVSTLKIQRTQQEDSAVYLCASSERNIQYFGAGTRLSVL.

In this sample, this clone turned up once. This rearrangement joins TRBV5-1 to TRBJ1-1; 11 positions agree with TRBD1. With 4 bases clipped from V and 5 bases from J, the junction kept 4 bases outside the gene matches. CDR3 length equals 14 residues. Germline CDR1 SGHRS, CDR2 YFSETQ. This CDR3 reads CASSGTGGLTEAFF. CDR3 DNA sequence: TGCGCCAGCAGCGGGACAGGGGGGTTGACTGAAGCTTTCTTT.